These 19 T cell receptor beta chains were sequenced from one sample in a study of blood T cell repertoires in COVID-19. Only in-frame clones appear in the TCRdb table, and some are missing; sequencing was by immunoSEQ multiplex PCR. The data hold 350,000 to 450,000 clones, with about 91% observed a single time. The sequenced sample was peripheral blood. These receptors were taken from a woman between 40 and 50 years old with COVID-19, enrolled during active disease.

This chain connects TRBV18 to TRBJ1-5; D is undetermined. Germline lookup yields CDR1 KGHSH and CDR2 LQKENI. This CDR3 is built from 16 residues. The V end was cut by 0 bases, the J end by 4 bases, with 13 bases between. This chain's CDR3 is CASSPPYPGDNQPQHF. Written as DNA, the CDR3 is TGTGCCAGCTCACCACCCTACCCGGGAGATAATCAGCCCCAGCATTTT.

V is TRBV7-2 and J is TRBJ1-2; D might be TRBD1 (5 bases). Per the germline V gene, CDR1 is SGHTA and CDR2 is FQGNSA. This CDR3 is 14 amino acids long. V was shortened by 3 bases and J by 6 bases, with 14 bases between the two germline ends. The CDR3 sequence is CASSFLGDSHGYTF. CDR3 coding DNA: TGTGCCAGCAGCTTCTTAGGGGACTCCCATGGCTACACCTTC.

This chain links TRBV5-4 with TRBJ2-7; 7 nucleotides agree with TRBD2. CDR3 length: 13 amino acids. Germline loops: CDR1 SGHNT, CDR2 YYREEE (reference sequence). V lost 3 bases and J lost 4; bases outside the gene matches: 4. Here the CDR3 reads CASSWGGEYEQYF. The CDR3 region has the DNA TGTGCCAGCAGCTGGGGGGGGGAGTACGAGCAGTACTTC.

The chain combines TRBV28 with TRBJ1-2; D gene uncertain. The V gene's germline CDR1 is MDHEN and CDR2 SYDVKM. V lost 5 bases to trimming and J lost 5 bases, with 15 bases between them. The CDR3 extends over 14 amino acids. CDR3 bases: TGTGCCAGCAGTCCACGGGTTCTAGTTTATGGCTACACCTTC. Its protein product is CASSPRVLVYGYTF.

Here the CDR3 DNA reads TGTGCCAGCAGTTCCCGAGACTATGGCTACACCTTC. It yields the protein CASSSRDYGYTF. The chain combines TRBV6-5 with TRBJ1-2, with D unclear. V was shortened by 4 bases and J by 3 bases, with 6 bases between the two germline ends. CDR3 length: 12 residues. Looked up from germline, CDR1 is MNHEY and CDR2 is SVGAGI.

The count of this clone is one. The V and J genes are TRBV7-2 and TRBJ2-5, with TRBD2 as a possible D gene (6 bases). V lost 1 base and J 10 bases, leaving 13 bases between the germline ends. Germline CDR1 and CDR2: SGHTA and FQGNSA. The CDR3 totals 13 residues. DNA for the CDR3: TGTGCCAGCAGCTTAGTGGAGGGGTTGGACCAGTACTTC. Its protein is CASSLVEGLDQYF.

This rearrangement joins TRBV19 to TRBJ1-1, with 8 bases that match TRBD1. The CDR3 totals 16 residues. V dropped 5 bases and J dropped 4; count of bases not matched to a gene: 12. Germline V gene lookup returns CDR1 LNHDA and CDR2 SQIVND (reference sequence). The CDR3: CASSRRQGRLITEAFF. CDR3 in DNA: TGTGCCAGTAGTCGGAGACAGGGGAGGTTGATCACTGAAGCTTTCTTT. Full variable domain (rest looked up from reference TRBV19 and TRBJ1-1): DGGITQSPKYLFRKEGQNVTLSCEQNLNHDAMYWYRQDPGQGLRLIYYSQIVNDFQKGDIAEGYSVSREKKESFPLTVTSAQKNPTAFYLCASSRRQGRLITEAFFGQGTRLTVV.

V and J are TRBV5-4 and TRBJ2-3; perhaps TRBD2 as D (5 bases). The germline V gene encodes CDR1 SGHNT and CDR2 YYREEE (reference sequence). This CDR3 contains 16 residues. V lost 0 bases, J lost 0 bases, and 11 bases lay in between. The CDR3 nucleotides read TGTGCCAGCAGCTTGGATGGCGGGCCCAGCACAGATACGCAGTATTTT. Protein: CASSLDGGPSTDTQYF. Full variable domain (missing parts from reference TRBV5-4 and TRBJ2-3): ETGVTQSPTHLIKTRGQQVTLRCSSQSGHNTVSWYQQALGQGPQFIFQYYREEENGRGNFPPRFSGLQFPNYSSELNVNALELDDSALYLCASSLDGGPSTDTQYFGPGTRLTVL.

The chain uses TRBV28 and TRBJ1-5; 7 bases fit TRBD1. V lost 4 bases and J lost 2; bases outside the gene matches: 8. This CDR3 has 16 residues. Germline CDR1 and CDR2: MDHEN and SYDVKM. In DNA form, the CDR3 reads TGTGCCAGCAGTTCATCCACAGGGGTAGGCAATCAGCCCCAGCATTTT. Translated, it gives CASSSSTGVGNQPQHF.

This clone was seen a single time. The chain is built from TRBV6-1 and TRBJ2-1; 14 nucleotides line up with TRBD2. Per the germline V gene, CDR1 is MNHNS and CDR2 is SASEGT. The V gene end was trimmed by 1 base and the J gene end by 8 bases; junction bases not matched to a gene: 7. There are 17 residues in the CDR3. This chain's CDR3 is CASSEGGTSGSGDEQFF. CDR3 in DNA: TGTGCCAGCAGTGAAGGGGGGACTAGCGGGAGTGGCGATGAGCAGTTCTTC.

The chain joins TRBV4-2 to TRBJ2-1; D possibly corresponds to TRBD1 (5 bases). The CDR3 is made up of 13 amino acids. Trimming stripped 3 bases from V and 7 bases from J, with 10 bases between. In germline, CDR1 is LGHNA, CDR2 YNFKEQ. DNA for the CDR3: TGTGCCAGCAGCCAGAAGGGGTTTAATGAGCAGTTCTTC. It specifies CASSQKGFNEQFF.

The chain recombines TRBV5-8 with TRBJ2-7; 8 bases are shared with TRBD1. The CDR3 covers 15 residues. Germline V lookup: CDR1 SGHTS, CDR2 YDEGEE. V shed 3 bases and J 2 bases; nucleotides not matched to a gene: 7. The CDR3 reads CASSYRQGPPYEQYF. The CDR3 nucleotides are TGTGCCAGCAGCTATCGACAGGGGCCACCCTACGAGCAGTACTTC.

The rearrangement uses TRBV7-2 and TRBJ2-2; possible D gene TRBD1, 6 bases. The length of the CDR3 is 16 residues. Per germline, CDR1 SGHTA and CDR2 FQGNSA. Trimming took off 1 base at V and 7 bases at J, with 16 bases between the two ends. This CDR3 reads CASSLEGGQGIGELFF. DNA for the CDR3: TGTGCCAGCAGCTTAGAAGGGGGACAAGGTATCGGGGAGCTGTTTTTT.

The rearrangement links TRBV3-1 (or the pseudogene TRBV3-2) to TRBJ1-1; D is ambiguous. The ends were cut back, 4 bases at V and 5 bases at J, with 14 bases in the middle. This CDR3 is built from 14 residues. Per the germline V gene, CDR1 is LGHDT and CDR2 is YNNKEL (reference sequence). The CDR3 reads CASSPDYSRTEAFF. The DNA for the CDR3 is TGTGCCAGCAGCCCCGACTATAGCCGGACTGAAGCTTTCTTT.

The V call is TRBV28, the J call TRBJ1-5, with TRBD1 matching 8 bases. This CDR3 has 14 residues. The V gene's germline CDR1 is MDHEN and CDR2 SYDVKM. Trimming took 3 bases from V and 6 from J; bases not matched to a gene: 4. The CDR3 spells CASSLAGGIQPQHF. Written as DNA, the CDR3 is TGTGCCAGCAGTTTGGCAGGGGGCATTCAGCCCCAGCATTTT.

V usage is TRBV4-1 and J usage is TRBJ1-5; possible D gene TRBD1, 5 bases. The germline V and J ends were trimmed by 1 base and 5 bases, with 15 bases remaining between them. In germline, CDR1 is MGHRA, CDR2 YSYEKL. The CDR3 is 16 amino acids. CDR3 DNA sequence: TGCGCCAGCAGCCAAGTTATGGCAGGGTGGGATCAGCCCCAGCATTTT. Protein product: CASSQVMAGWDQPQHF.

The J gene is TRBJ2-2, the V gene TRBV3-1 (or the pseudogene TRBV3-2); D might be TRBD1 (6 bases). Looked up from germline, CDR1 is LGHDT and CDR2 is YNNKEL (reference sequence). The CDR3 length is 17 residues. The V gene lost 4 bases and the J gene lost 1 base, with 16 bases spanning the gap. This CDR3 is CASSPFLGTKNTGELFF. In nucleotides, the CDR3 is TGTGCCAGCAGCCCCTTCTTAGGGACAAAGAACACCGGGGAGCTGTTTTTT.

This sequence joins TRBV30 and TRBJ1-6; D uncertain. The CDR3 spans 13 residues. The germline V and J ends were trimmed by 3 bases and 9 bases, with 12 bases remaining between them. Germline CDR1 and CDR2: GTSNPN and SVGIG (reference sequence). CDR3 amino acids: CAWRGTTGSPLHF. CDR3 in DNA: TGTGCCTGGAGAGGCACGACGGGTTCACCCCTCCACTTT.

The V gene is TRBV15, the J gene TRBJ2-2; D may be TRBD2 (6 bases). This CDR3 region has 16 residues. The germline V gene has CDR1 LNHNV and CDR2 YYDKDF (reference sequence). The V end lost 3 bases, the J end lost 2 bases, and 13 bases lay between the germline ends. The CDR3 region has the DNA TGTGCCACCAGCAGGGCTTGGGACTTAAACACCGGGGAGCTGTTTTTT. Protein: CATSRAWDLNTGELFF.